These 18 T cell receptor beta chains were sequenced from one sample in a study of T cells after yellow fever vaccination. TCRdb reprocessed the 5' RACE reads with MiXCR, giving one entry per CDR3 protein. There are tens of thousands of distinct CDR3 sequences in the sample; around 3.3% occur only once, and 0.75% to 1% lies in the top ten. Sample: PBMCs, either bulk or a sorted T-cell subset (CD4+, CD8+, memory, or dextramer-sorted; not recorded which), taken roughly 45 days after the first yellow fever vaccination. Source of these receptors: a man aged 18 to 29 who received the YFV17D yellow fever vaccine.

Ten or more counts support this clonotype. The rearrangement uses TRBV29-1 and TRBJ2-7; TRBD1 matches 8 bases. CDR1 and CDR2 (germline): SQVTM, ANQGSEA. The V gene end was trimmed by 3 bases and the J gene end by 6 bases; junction bases not matched to a gene: 4. CDR3 length equals 12 residues. CDR3 sequence (DNA): TGCAGCGTTGAGGACAGGGTAGGCGAGCAGTACGTC. Its protein is CSVEDRVGEQYV.

This clonotype was observed at least ten times. This chain joins TRBV21-1 and TRBJ2-7; the table gives TRBD2 as D, unverified against the DNA. TRBV21-1 is termed a pseudogene. The CDR3 length is 14 residues. The CDR3, as DNA: TGTGCCAGGGCGGAGACTAGCCTTCACTACGAGCAGTACGTC. Translated: CARAETSLHYEQYV.

This clonotype has at least ten counts. V usage is TRBV5-6 and J usage is TRBJ2-3; maybe TRBD2 (6 bases). Trimming cost V 1 base and J 2 bases, with 20 bases left between them. Germline V lookup: CDR1 SGHDT, CDR2 YYEEEE. The CDR3 is 18 residues long. This chain's CDR3 is CASSLFWLASVNTDTQYF. The CDR3 DNA reads TGTGCCAGCAGCTTGTTTTGGTTGGCTAGCGTAAACACAGATACGCAGTATTTT.

V gene TRBV2 combines with J gene TRBJ2-7; TRBD1 matches at 9 bases. In germline, CDR1 is SNHLY, CDR2 FYNNEI. The V gene end was trimmed by 4 bases and the J gene end by 4 bases; junction bases not matched to a gene: 11. The CDR3 runs 16 residues. This CDR3 is CASSVTKGTGFYEQYV. The CDR3 nucleotides are TGTGCCAGCAGTGTAACAAAGGGGACAGGGTTTTACGAGCAGTACGTC.

This clonotype was recorded at least ten times. The chain links TRBV7-8 to TRBJ1-2, with 10 positions matching TRBD1. V lost 5 bases, J lost 0 bases, and 6 bases stayed unmatched. The CDR3 spans 16 residues. Germline CDR1 SGHVS, CDR2 FQNEAQ. The CDR3 loop reads CASSNGQGGPNYGYTF. The CDR3 DNA follows: TGTGCCAGCAGCAATGGACAGGGGGGGCCTAACTATGGCTACACCTTC.

This clonotype was recorded at least ten times. V is TRBV15 and J is TRBJ1-6; D is uncertain. Per the germline V gene, CDR1 is LNHNV and CDR2 is YYDKDF (reference sequence). The CDR3 is 13 amino acids. Deletions cut 0 bases from V and 7 bases from J, with 4 bases between. CDR3 in DNA: TGTGCCACCAGCAGAGATAGGAATTCACCCCTCCACTTT. Translated: CATSRDRNSPLHF.

This clonotype showed up many times. The chain carries TRBV29-1 and TRBJ2-7; D is undetermined. This CDR3 contains 13 residues. In germline, CDR1 is SQVTM, CDR2 ANQGSEA. Trimming took 4 bases from V and 1 from J, leaving 11 bases between them. CDR3 residues: CSVAVTLSYEQYF. The CDR3 coding sequence is TGCAGCGTTGCGGTGACTTTATCCTACGAGCAGTACTTC.

This clonotype was seen ten or more times. The rearrangement links TRBV4-1 to TRBJ1-2, with 7 bases matching TRBD1. This CDR3 comprises 15 residues. V trimming: 0 bases; J trimming: 8 bases; junction bases outside the gene matches: 9. Germline CDR1 MGHRA, CDR2 YSYEKL. The CDR3, as DNA: TGCGCCAGCAGCCAAGATTGGCAGGGGGTAGGCGGCTACACCTTC. Translated: CASSQDWQGVGGYTF.

This clonotype has a count of ten or more. J is TRBJ2-1 and V is TRBV6-6; D possibly corresponds to TRBD1 (5 bases). The V end lost 5 bases, the J end lost 11 bases, and 10 bases lay between the germline ends. Germline V gene sequence: CDR1 MNHNY, CDR2 SVGAGI (reference sequence). The CDR3 is 11 residues long. In DNA form, the CDR3 reads TGTGCCAGCAGTCAGGGCCTTCAGCAGTTCTTC. It yields the protein CASSQGLQQFF.

Many counts were recorded for this clonotype. The chain employs TRBV7-3 and TRBJ2-1; TRBD1 matches 9 bases. Germline values: CDR1 SGHTA, CDR2 FQGTGA. The CDR3 is made up of 15 amino acids. V gave up 5 bases and J gave up 6 bases; unmatched junction bases: 8. This CDR3 reads CASSARTGDGNEQFF. The CDR3 DNA reads TGTGCCAGCAGCGCCAGGACAGGGGATGGCAATGAGCAGTTCTTC.

There are many counts of this clonotype. This chain links TRBV7-9 with TRBJ2-3; tentatively, D is TRBD2 (5 bases). The CDR3 covers 15 residues. In germline, CDR1 is SEHNR, CDR2 FQNEAQ (reference sequence). The germline V and J ends were trimmed by 3 bases and 7 bases, with 17 bases remaining between them. The CDR3 region has the DNA TGTGCCAGCAGCTTCAGACACGGGAAGTTGAATACGCAGTATTTT. Translated: CASSFRHGKLNTQYF.

This clonotype was observed at least ten times. The rearrangement uses TRBV2 and TRBJ1-6; D perhaps matches TRBD1 (5 bases). Per germline, CDR1 SNHLY and CDR2 FYNNEI. V lost 6 bases to trimming and J lost 5 bases, with 11 bases between them. The CDR3 is made up of 14 amino acids. This chain's CDR3 is CASSPGRNNSPLHF. The CDR3 DNA sequence: TGTGCCAGCAGCCCGGGACGCAATAATTCACCCCTCCACTTT.

The rearrangement uses TRBV7-2 and TRBJ2-5, with D unresolved. There are 15 residues in the CDR3. Trimming took off 1 base at V and 5 bases at J, with 14 bases between the two ends. CDR1 is SGHTA, CDR2 FQGNSA, per germline. CDR3 sequence reads: CASSLVTIVVETQYF. The CDR3 DNA follows: TGTGCCAGCAGCTTAGTTACGATAGTCGTCGAGACCCAGTACTTC.

This clonotype was counted at least ten times. The rearrangement joins TRBV7-9 to TRBJ2-3, with no clear D. Germline V lookup: CDR1 SEHNR, CDR2 FQNEAQ (reference sequence). Trimming left V 6 bases short and J 3 bases short, with 4 bases between. The CDR3 is 11 amino acids. Written as DNA, the CDR3 is TGTGCCAGCAGAAAGACAGATACGCAGTATTTT. Translation gives CASRKTDTQYF.

This clonotype was seen many times. The chain employs TRBV12-3 or TRBV12-4 and TRBJ2-1; 13 nucleotides line up with TRBD2. The ends lost 6 bases at V and 8 bases at J; junction bases unmatched: 7. The CDR3 totals 15 residues. CDR3: CASSLTGLAGYEQFF. CDR3 DNA: TGTGCCAGCAGCTTAACGGGACTAGCGGGGTATGAGCAGTTCTTC.

This clonotype was counted ten times or more. This chain uses TRBV6-2 or TRBV6-3 with TRBJ1-6; a weak D match, TRBD1 (5 bases). The V end lost 2 bases, the J end lost 7 bases, and 9 bases lay between the germline ends. Germline values: CDR1 MNHEY, CDR2 SVGEGT. The CDR3 spans 14 residues. The CDR3 bases are TGTGCCAGCAGTTACGGGACGGGGAATTCACCCCTCCACTTT. Protein product: CASSYGTGNSPLHF.

Many counts were recorded for this clonotype. The chain uses TRBV29-1 and TRBJ2-5, with D perhaps given as TRBD1 or TRBD2 (5 bases each). V lost 4 bases and J lost 4, with 16 bases in between. The CDR3 covers 14 residues. Germline CDR1 is SQVTM and CDR2 is ANQGSEA. CDR3 nucleotide sequence: TGCAGCGTTGTGCGTTCCGGGGCGGGAGAGACCCAGTACTTC. Translation: CSVVRSGAGETQYF.

V usage is TRBV11-1 and J usage is TRBJ2-7, with D tentatively TRBD2 (6 bases). Germline-derived CDR1 and CDR2 are SGHAT and FQDESV (reference sequence). CDR3 length: 18 residues. V dropped 5 bases and J dropped 2 bases, with 25 bases sitting between them. CDR3 amino acids: CASSQTGRDGRSPYEQYF. CDR3 DNA: TGTGCCAGCAGCCAAACGGGGCGGGACGGCCGAAGCCCCTACGAGCAGTACTTC. The complete variable domain, with remaining parts taken from reference TRBV11-1 and TRBJ2-7, reads EAEVAQSPRYKITEKSQAVAFWCDPISGHATLYWYRQILGQGPELLVQFQDESVVDDSQLPKDRFSAERLKGVDSTLKIQPAELGDSAMYLCASSQTGRDGRSPYEQYFGPGTRLTVT.